These 21 T cell receptor beta chains originate from one sample sequenced in a study of glioma-infiltrating T cells after dendritic cell vaccination. Time point of the sample: after dendritic cell vaccination, including at tumor progression/relapse. Sequenced by immunoSEQ multiplex PCR; TCRdb stores in-frame clones only, minus some. The data show 50,000 to 75,000 clones, more than 70% seen once. The input for sequencing was blood, taken after dendritic cell vaccination. All receptors come from a human donor with glioblastoma.

The chain employs TRBV4-2 and TRBJ1-2, with 8 bases identical to TRBD1. CDR1 is LGHNA and CDR2 is YNFKEQ in the germline V gene. This CDR3 region has 15 residues. Trimming cost V 4 bases and J 3 bases; bases outside gene matches: 7. The CDR3 DNA follows: TGTGCCAGCAGCCCGGACAGGGCTGTGGACTATGGCTACACCTTC. The encoded protein is CASSPDRAVDYGYTF.

The table lists this clone with a few counts. The chain links TRBV11-1 to TRBJ2-1; the D gene is possibly TRBD2 (6 bases). Germline CDR1 SGHAT, CDR2 FQDESV (reference sequence). The ends were cut back, 4 bases at V and 8 bases at J, with 15 bases in the middle. The CDR3 loop spans 14 amino acids. The CDR3 loop reads CASSSSALRYEQFF. CDR3 DNA: TGTGCCAGCAGCTCTAGCGCATTACGGTATGAGCAGTTCTTC.

The chain has TRBV7-2 and TRBJ1-5; D gene unclear. Germline assignment: CDR1 SGHTA and CDR2 FQGNSA. V lost 2 bases to trimming and J lost 1 base, with 12 bases between them. This CDR3 region has 16 residues. CDR3 residues: CASSLHPTGSNQPQHF. The CDR3 DNA is TGTGCCAGCAGCTTACACCCTACCGGGAGCAATCAGCCCCAGCATTTT.

This clone was seen a handful of times. The rearrangement joins TRBV7-9 to TRBJ1-2; D uncertain. This CDR3 has 16 residues. V dropped 5 bases and J dropped 2 bases, with 18 bases sitting between them. The germline V gene has CDR1 SEHNR and CDR2 FQNEAQ (reference sequence). Here the CDR3 DNA reads TGTGCCAGCAGCCGTCGGGATGCAGCGTTGAACTATGGCTACACCTTC. This translates into CASSRRDAALNYGYTF.

The CDR3 protein is CASSSTGSGNYGYTF. In nucleotides, the CDR3 is TGCGCCAGCAGCTCGACAGGGTCAGGGAACTATGGCTACACCTTC. The rearrangement uses TRBV5-1 and TRBJ1-2; 7 positions agree with TRBD1. This CDR3 comprises 15 residues. After removal of 3 bases from V and 2 bases from J, the junction contained 7 bases not matched to a gene. Per the germline V gene, CDR1 is SGHRS and CDR2 is YFSETQ.

This clone was found a few times. This chain connects TRBV25-1 to TRBJ1-1; weak D call: TRBD1 (6 bases). Germline loops: CDR1 MGHDK, CDR2 SYGVNS. This CDR3 has 15 amino acids. Deletions cut 6 bases from V and 5 bases from J, with 19 bases between. The CDR3 DNA is TGTGCCAGCAGCCAAGATTGGGGGCTGGGGACTGAAGCTTTCTTT. Protein sequence: CASSQDWGLGTEAFF.

This rearrangement joins TRBV5-5 to TRBJ2-1, with D perhaps TRBD2 (5 bases). Trimming shortened V by 4 bases and J by 9 bases, and 17 bases separated the two germline ends. The CDR3 is made up of 14 amino acids. Germline loops: CDR1 SGHKS, CDR2 YYEKEE (reference sequence). This CDR3 reads CASSLTTTRGEQFF. The CDR3 bases are TGTGCCAGCAGCCTTACCACCACCCGGGGTGAGCAGTTCTTC.

The chain links TRBV7-2 to TRBJ2-2; possibly TRBD1 for D (6 bases). The CDR3 extends over 15 amino acids. The germline V gene encodes CDR1 SGHTA and CDR2 FQGNSA. Trimming stripped 5 bases from V and 7 bases from J, with 17 bases between. The CDR3: CASSAYRVPGGELFF. In DNA, the CDR3 is TGTGCCAGCAGCGCTTACAGGGTTCCGGGCGGGGAGCTGTTTTTT.

The J gene is TRBJ2-5, the V gene TRBV6-1; no definite D call. This CDR3 has 14 residues. The germline V and J ends were trimmed by 1 base and 1 base, with 7 bases remaining between them. Germline V gene data show CDR1 as MNHNS and CDR2 as SASEGT. CDR3 sequence: CASSEVRFQETQYF. The CDR3 DNA follows: TGTGCCAGCAGTGAAGTCAGATTCCAAGAGACCCAGTACTTC.

The chain has TRBV7-2 and TRBJ2-5, with TRBD2 identical over 9 bases. The CDR3 totals 15 residues. In germline, CDR1 is SGHTA, CDR2 FQGNSA. Trimming took 5 bases from V and 1 from J; bases not matched to a gene: 5. CDR3 loop: CASSRRRGGQETQYF. CDR3 nucleotides: TGTGCCAGCAGCCGCCGGCGGGGGGGCCAAGAGACCCAGTACTTC.

CDR3 sequence reads: CAISESDRGTDTQYF. The CDR3 DNA follows: TGTGCCATCAGTGAGTCTGACCGGGGGACAGATACGCAGTATTTT. The gene calls are TRBV10-3 and TRBJ2-3; TRBD2 is a possible D gene (6 bases). The CDR3 totals 15 residues. V dropped 0 bases and J dropped 3 bases, with 10 bases sitting between them. Germline-derived CDR1 and CDR2 are ENHRY and SYGVKD.

The rearrangement uses TRBV13 and TRBJ2-5; 7 nucleotides align to TRBD1. CDR3 size: 15 residues. Germline V gives CDR1 PRHDT, CDR2 FYEKMQ (reference sequence). J gave up 3 bases and V 5 bases, and 9 bases lay outside the gene matches. The DNA of the CDR3 is TGTGCCAGCAGCCCCAAGGGACAGCCCAAAGAGACCCAGTACTTC. Protein: CASSPKGQPKETQYF. Looking up the rest from reference TRBV13 and TRBJ2-5 gives the full variable domain: AAGVIQSPRHLIKEKRETATLKCYPIPRHDTVYWYQQGPGQDPQFLISFYEKMQSDKGSIPDRFSAQQFSDYHSELNMSSLELGDSALYFCASSPKGQPKETQYFGPGTRLLVL.

This chain joins TRBV7-6 and TRBJ2-5, with 14 bases lining up with TRBD2. Trimming at V came to 1 base and at J to 4 bases, leaving 5 bases not matched to a gene. CDR3 length equals 17 residues. The germline V gene has CDR1 SGHVS and CDR2 FNYEAQ. CDR3 nucleotide sequence: TGTGCCAGCAGCTTAGGGGGGACTAGCGGGGGTGGAGAGACCCAGTACTTC. It translates to CASSLGGTSGGGETQYF.

The V call is TRBV6-6, the J call TRBJ2-7; 8 bases map to TRBD2. Germline CDR1 MNHNY, CDR2 SVGAGI (reference sequence). This CDR3 has 16 residues. With 0 bases clipped from V and 2 bases from J, the junction kept 6 bases outside the gene matches. For the CDR3, the DNA is TGTGCCAGCAGTTACTCGTCGGGGGGGCCAACCTACGAGCAGTACTTC. This gives the protein CASSYSSGGPTYEQYF.

The chain carries TRBV19 and TRBJ1-5; tentatively, D is TRBD1 (5 bases). CDR1 is LNHDA and CDR2 is SQIVND in the germline V gene (reference sequence). This CDR3 is built from 13 residues. The ends were cut back, 5 bases at V and 4 bases at J, with 9 bases in the middle. The CDR3 DNA is TGTGCCAGTAGTTTGTCAGGGAATCAGCCCCAGCATTTT. Translated, it gives CASSLSGNQPQHF.

V usage is TRBV5-6 and J usage is TRBJ2-1; 8 bases agree with TRBD2. CDR1 and CDR2 (germline): SGHDT, YYEEEE. The CDR3 spans 13 residues. After removal of 2 bases from V and 10 bases from J, the junction contained 5 bases not matched to a gene. CDR3 sequence: CASSLGLALEQFF. CDR3 bases: TGTGCCAGCAGCTTAGGACTAGCCTTGGAGCAGTTCTTC.

This clone has more than one count but fewer than ten. The rearrangement joins TRBV6-5 to TRBJ2-1, with 10 bases fitting TRBD1. This CDR3 has 15 residues. CDR1 and CDR2 from the germline V gene are MNHEY and SVGAGI. With V trimmed by 4 bases and J by 8 bases, 8 bases remained unmatched. The CDR3 loop is CASSSPGQGFYEQFF. DNA of the CDR3: TGTGCCAGCAGTTCCCCGGGACAGGGGTTTTATGAGCAGTTCTTC.

The chain employs TRBV11-1 and TRBJ2-5; 8 bases fit TRBD1. The CDR3 runs 13 residues. J was trimmed by 4 bases and V by 5 bases; bases with no gene match: 3. Per germline, CDR1 SGHAT and CDR2 FQDESV (reference sequence). The CDR3 region is CASSPDRVETQYF. In nucleotides, the CDR3 is TGTGCCAGCAGCCCGGACAGGGTAGAGACCCAGTACTTC.

The rearrangement joins TRBV9 to TRBJ1-5, with 9 bases matching TRBD1. The CDR3 is 16 residues long. The trim removed 2 bases at V and 2 bases at J, leaving 5 bases unmatched. The germline V gene has CDR1 SGDLS and CDR2 YYNGEE. CDR3 loop: CASSVYRDRGNQPQHF. The CDR3 bases are TGTGCCAGCAGCGTGTACCGGGACAGGGGCAATCAGCCCCAGCATTTT.

J is TRBJ2-5 and V is TRBV5-1; 7 nucleotides match TRBD1. Matching the DNA end better, TRBJ2-7 makes the J call doubtful. From germline, CDR1 is SGHRS and CDR2 YFSETQ. This CDR3 has 14 residues. CDR3 residues: CASSQLGGKYEQYF. CDR3 nucleotides: TGCGCCAGCAGCCAACTAGGGGGCAAGTACGAGCAGTACTTC.

With regard to this clone: Germline is not matched at one junction end, which may reflect a read error. The V call is TRBV7-9, the J call TRBJ1-2, with a tentative D call TRBD1 (5 bases). The CDR3 extends over 16 amino acids. CDR1 is SEHNR, CDR2 FQNEAQ, per germline (reference sequence). CDR3 nucleotide sequence: TGCGCCAGCAGCCAAGATTGGGGCGACTCTAACTATGGCTACACCTTC. Its translation: CASSQDWGDSNYGYTF.